This T cell receptor (beta chain) stems from a study of OX40 agonist ivuxolimab in advanced cancers. V dropped 5 bases and J dropped 5; count of bases not matched to a gene: 6. This CDR3 has 14 residues. The germline gives CDR1 SGHNT, CDR2 YYREEE (reference sequence). Overall study results and limits: Relative to CD4+, CD8+ T cells held more expanded clones on average.

Measured with immunoSEQ multiplex PCR; TCRdb has only the in-frame clones, and not every one. This sample has tens of thousands of clones; approximately 80% occur once, and the top ten carry roughly 12%. Turning to this clone: Antigen specificity is unknown.

The sequence derives from an adult with an advanced solid tumor such as melanoma, head and neck, liver or kidney cancer. The sample in question was CD4+ or CD8+ T cells sorted from blood, obtained in a trial of the OX40 agonist ivuxolimab. The V gene is TRBV5-4, the J gene TRBJ2-5; 10 positions agree with TRBD2. The CDR3 DNA reads TGTGCCAGCAGACCTACTAGCGGGGACGAGACCCAGTACTTC. Translating it yields CASRPTSGDETQYF.